This passage covers 6 T cell receptor beta chains from one sample sequenced in a study of T cell repertoires in cytomegalovirus infection. TCRdb re-called the reads with MiXCR, one entry per CDR3 protein. Here the sample spans about 140,000 distinct CDR3 sequences, about 6% being singletons. Sequences were obtained from PBMCs. These receptors were collected from a human donor in good health (CMV status not recorded). Some clones in this sample may be carry-over from other donors' samples.

V and J are TRBV5-1 and TRBJ1-4; D is uncertain. The germline V gene has CDR1 SGHRS and CDR2 YFSETQ. The CDR3 totals 15 residues. Trimming removed 0 bases from V and 4 bases from J, with 10 bases in between. The CDR3 sequence: CASSLGSVNNEKLFF. CDR3 coding DNA: TGCGCCAGCAGCTTGGGGTCCGTTAATAATGAAAAACTGTTTTTT.

This clonotype was counted ten times or more. The genes are TRBV7-2 and TRBJ2-7, with 11 bases aligning to TRBD2. Per germline, CDR1 SGHTA and CDR2 FQGNSA. This CDR3 is 13 amino acids long. V lost 3 bases and J lost 6; bases outside the gene matches: 1. CDR3 DNA: TGTGCCAGCAGCTTGGGGACTAGCGGCGAGCAGTACTTC. Protein product: CASSLGTSGEQYF.

This clonotype was counted ten times or more. The CDR3: CASSLRTSGSFANTGELFF. The DNA for the CDR3 is TGTGCCAGTAGTCTACGGACTAGCGGGTCGTTCGCGAACACCGGGGAGCTGTTTTTT. This rearrangement joins TRBV19 to TRBJ2-2, with 11 bases identical to TRBD2. Germline loops: CDR1 LNHDA, CDR2 SQIVND (reference sequence). With 5 bases clipped from V and 0 bases from J, the junction kept 11 bases outside the gene matches. CDR3 length: 19 residues.

This clonotype was observed at least ten times. The chain has TRBV12-3 or TRBV12-4 and TRBJ1-5, with TRBD1 matching over 8 bases. This CDR3 has 15 residues. J was trimmed by 6 bases and V by 5 bases; bases with no gene match: 9. The DNA for the CDR3 is TGTGCCAGCAGTGGACCGGGACAGGCCCGTCAGCCCCAGCATTTT. It encodes CASSGPGQARQPQHF.

This clonotype was counted many times. The chain is built from TRBV7-9 and TRBJ1-6; TRBD1 matches at 10 bases. The CDR3 extends over 16 amino acids. Germline V gives CDR1 SEHNR, CDR2 FQNEAQ (reference sequence). The ends lost 4 bases at V and 7 bases at J; junction bases unmatched: 7. CDR3 residues: CASSSLGGQGNSPLHF. The CDR3, as DNA: TGTGCCAGCAGCTCCCTTGGGGGACAGGGGAATTCACCCCTCCACTTT.

In its sample, this clonotype was seen a few times. The chain combines TRBV5-1 with TRBJ1-1; 7 bases are a match to TRBD1. Unmatched junction bases numbered 8, after V lost 6 bases and J lost 0 bases. This CDR3 region has 15 residues. CDR1 and CDR2 from the germline V gene are SGHRS and YFSETQ. The CDR3 DNA follows: TGCGCCAGCAAGGGACAGCTTACCATGAACACTGAAGCTTTCTTT. Residues: CASKGQLTMNTEAFF.